These T cell receptor beta chains were read from a single sample in a study of cytomegalovirus exposure and HLA in healthy donors. Data came from immunoSEQ multiplex PCR; TCRdb stores just in-frame clones and leaves some out. The sample contains 150,000 to 180,000 clones, 86% of which appear only once. Sequencing used PBMCs. The receptor set was obtained from a man in his late teens or twenties in good health and CMV-seropositive. Each CDR3 is given with its conserved first and last residue.

V	J	CDR3
TRBV5-4	TRBJ1-1	CASSLVNTEAFF
TRBV5-1	TRBJ1-5	CASSSQGQGEGYSNQPQHF
TRBV5-8	TRBJ2-5	CASSLALAGRETQYF
TRBV5-1	TRBJ1-1	CASSLGAQRVAFF
TRBV19	TRBJ1-5	CASSLFRDSLNQPQHF
TRBV5-1	TRBJ2-1	CASSLGVTRSYNEQFF
TRBV5-1	TRBJ2-5	CASSLDAGGSFPWQETQYF
TRBV18	TRBJ2-3	CASSPLGISGGTDTQYF
TRBV7-2	TRBJ1-4	CASSPLLIQGLIAEKLFF
TRBV2	TRBJ1-5	CASSEVLTGSGQPQHF
TRBV5-6	TRBJ2-3	CASSFPRDISTDTQYF
TRBV9	TRBJ2-3	CASSVDGEPQYF
TRBV7-8	TRBJ2-5	CASSPGQSLRETQYF
TRBV5-6	TRBJ2-1	CASSAPLAGYNEQFF
TRBV30	TRBJ2-2	CAWTGIAGPTGELFF